This T cell receptor (beta chain) was sequenced for a study of neurological immune-mediated disorders. As for the study in general: Among about 34 multiple sclerosis patients, around 31 were relapsing-remitting and 3 were secondary progressive.

Overall study findings and caveats: The multiple sclerosis repertoire cluster had no association with any clinical or MRI feature. A possible signature appeared as one related-CDR3 cluster, in which phylogenetic grouping placed the repertoires of 18 of 34 multiple sclerosis patients.

CDR1 SGHAT and CDR2 FQNNGV come from the germline V gene. The CDR3 is made up of 15 amino acids. With 5 bases removed from V and 1 base from J, the gap between germline ends came to 14 bases. This clonotype was seen many times. Its antigen is not known. The method for making cDNA was 5'RACE, and it used 10-nucleotide random UMIs. Via MiXCR, TCRdb re-called the 5' RACE reads, giving one row per CDR3 protein. The data hold around 25,000 distinct CDR3 sequences, with almost 2.5% observed a single time. This receptor was obtained from a woman in her forties or fifties with multiple sclerosis. The V call is TRBV11-2, the J call TRBJ1-1, with D possibly matching TRBD1 (5 bases). Sequencing input: PBMCs. The CDR3, as DNA: TGTGCCAGCAGCGGGATGGGACGGCGGAACACTGAAGCTTTCTTT. Its protein is CASSGMGRRNTEAFF.